The T cell receptor (beta chain) described here comes from a study of cytomegalovirus exposure and HLA in healthy donors. Use of 60 Vbeta and 13 Jbeta primers characterized the PCR. Only in-frame clones appear in the TCRdb table, and some are missing; sequencing was by immunoSEQ multiplex PCR. This sample carries around 100,000 clones, about three quarters of them seen once, and the ten largest clones take roughly 15%. Comment on this clone: The antigen is not known.

The germline V gene encodes CDR1 KGHSH and CDR2 LQKENI. The CDR3 totals 16 residues. With V trimmed by 6 bases and J by 4 bases, 12 bases remained unmatched. Regarding the study as a whole: Most subjects' HLA-A and HLA-B alleles were reportedly predicted from TCR beta sequences. DRB1 showed the most TCR associations and HLA-C the fewest in a later analysis, as rates varied by HLA locus.

The origin of this receptor is a male donor in good health and CMV-seropositive. The sample comprised PBMCs. This chain connects TRBV18 to TRBJ2-7, with TRBD1 matching 10 bases. CDR3 sequence: CASSPMSGTGAYEQYF. As DNA, the CDR3 is TGTGCCAGCTCGCCAATGAGCGGGACAGGGGCTTACGAGCAGTACTTC.